These 23 T cell receptor beta chains were all obtained from the same sample, sequenced in a study of OX40 agonist ivuxolimab in advanced cancers. Libraries were prepared through the immunoSEQ multiplex PCR assay. Imported from immuneACCESS, the table was reduced by TCRdb to in-frame sequences with V and J called. These copies leave out some clones; in studies compared against another copy, an unresolved V gene accounts for under half, and the cause of the remainder is not known. The sample table records 40,000 or so clones; over 65% of these occur just once. The ten largest clones add up to 15% of the sample. Sequencing used CD4+ or CD8+ T cells sorted from blood, obtained in a trial of the OX40 agonist ivuxolimab. The receptors were gathered from an adult with an advanced solid tumor such as melanoma, head and neck, liver or kidney cancer.

This clone was seen a few times. The chain employs TRBV5-8 and TRBJ2-3; tentative D call: TRBD1 (5 bases). The V end lost 4 bases, the J end lost 4 bases, and 16 bases lay between the germline ends. CDR3 length: 15 amino acids. Germline V gene lookup returns CDR1 SGHTS and CDR2 YDEGEE. CDR3: CASSTDIPGSDTQYF. The CDR3 bases are TGTGCCAGCAGCACTGACATACCAGGGTCAGATACGCAGTATTTT.

The genes are TRBV27 and TRBJ2-6, with D unresolved. The CDR3 is 16 amino acids. The germline V gene encodes CDR1 MNHEY and CDR2 SMNVEV (reference sequence). Trimming took 2 bases from V and 0 from J, leaving 8 bases between them. CDR3 sequence: CASSLNGASGANVLTF. In DNA form, the CDR3 reads TGTGCCAGCAGTTTAAACGGAGCCTCTGGGGCCAACGTCCTGACTTTC.

The chain couples TRBV28 to TRBJ2-7, with D unresolved. CDR3 length equals 14 residues. Germline CDR1 is MDHEN and CDR2 is SYDVKM. Trimming removed 7 bases from V and 2 bases from J, with 15 bases in between. The CDR3 DNA reads TGTGCCAGCAACTACCATGGTGGGGCCTACGAGCAGTACTTC. Protein product: CASNYHGGAYEQYF.

The rearrangement joins TRBV7-2 to TRBJ1-1; 7 bases are a match to TRBD1. CDR1 SGHTA and CDR2 FQGNSA come from the germline V gene. The ends lost 5 bases at V and 11 bases at J; junction bases unmatched: 14. This CDR3 has 14 amino acids. CDR3 coding DNA: TGTGCCAGCAGCCCTGCGAGCACATCAGGGGGGGCTTTCTTT. This gives the protein CASSPASTSGGAFF. The whole variable domain, remainder taken from reference TRBV7-2 and TRBJ1-1, is GAGVSQSPSNKVTEKGKDVELRCDPISGHTALYWYRQSLGQGLEFLIYFQGNSAPDKSGLPSDRFSAERTGGSVSTLTIQRTQQEDSAVYLCASSPASTSGGAFFGQGTRLTVV.

The chain has TRBV9 and TRBJ2-2, with TRBD1 matching 9 bases. Germline V gene data show CDR1 as SGDLS and CDR2 as YYNGEE. With V trimmed by 4 bases and J by 4 bases, 8 bases remained unmatched. The CDR3 runs 16 residues. The CDR3 is CASSLTGGESTGELFF. The DNA for the CDR3 is TGTGCCAGCAGCCTTACAGGGGGCGAGAGCACCGGGGAGCTGTTTTTT. Supplemented by reference TRBV9 and TRBJ2-2, the full variable domain reads DSGVTQTPKHLITATGQRVTLRCSPRSGDLSVYWYQQSLDQGLQFLIQYYNGEERAKGNILERFSAQQFPDLHSELNLSSLELGDSALYFCASSLTGGESTGELFFGEGSRLTVL.

The genes are TRBV28 and TRBJ2-1; 9 bases are shared with TRBD2. Per germline, CDR1 MDHEN and CDR2 SYDVKM. The length of the CDR3 is 16 residues. Unmatched junction bases numbered 5, after V lost 1 base and J lost 4 bases. The CDR3 is CASSLYSSGTYNEQFF. CDR3 coding DNA: TGTGCCAGCAGTTTATACTCTAGCGGGACGTACAATGAGCAGTTCTTC.

This chain joins TRBV12-5 and TRBJ2-7; no definite D call. The CDR3 sequence is 15 residues long. Germline values: CDR1 LGHNT, CDR2 FRNRAP. The germline V and J ends were trimmed by 6 bases and 0 bases, with 15 bases remaining between them. The CDR3 is CASGFNVPSSYEQYF. The CDR3 DNA sequence: TGTGCTAGTGGCTTCAATGTACCTTCCTCCTACGAGCAGTACTTC.

The chain combines TRBV4-1 with TRBJ2-6, with D possibly called TRBD1 or TRBD2 (5 bases each). V lost 4 bases, J lost 1 base, and 17 bases lay in between. Germline loops: CDR1 MGHRA, CDR2 YSYEKL. The CDR3 extends over 18 amino acids. The CDR3 nucleotides read TGCGCCAGCAGCCCCAGGTGGGGGTCAGAGTCTGGGGCCAACGTCCTGACTTTC. Its protein product is CASSPRWGSESGANVLTF.

The rearrangement joins TRBV6-5 to TRBJ2-5, with D unresolved. The germline V gene encodes CDR1 MNHEY and CDR2 SVGAGI. The CDR3 is made up of 13 amino acids. Trimming shortened V by 4 bases and J by 3 bases, and 9 bases separated the two germline ends. The CDR3 region has the DNA TGTGCCAGCAGTTTTGACACTGAAGAGACCCAGTACTTC. It specifies CASSFDTEETQYF.

This clone has just a few counts. The chain is built from TRBV7-3 and TRBJ2-3, with 7 bases identical to TRBD1. Trimming took 5 bases from V and 0 from J; bases not matched to a gene: 8. The germline V gene encodes CDR1 SGHTA and CDR2 FQGTGA. The CDR3 length is 16 residues. CDR3 in amino acids: CASSHHRGTSTDTQYF. DNA of the CDR3: TGTGCCAGCAGCCACCACAGGGGAACTAGCACAGATACGCAGTATTTT.

The CDR3 spells CASSKTSAKNIQYF. CDR3 DNA: TGTGCCAGCAGTAAGACTAGCGCCAAAAACATTCAGTACTTC. V and J are TRBV27 and TRBJ2-4; 7 bases fit TRBD2. Germline V CDR1 and CDR2: MNHEY, SMNVEV (reference sequence). This CDR3 has 14 residues. V trimming: 5 bases; J trimming: 1 base; junction bases outside the gene matches: 2.

The chain carries TRBV19 and TRBJ2-1; 7 bases fit TRBD2. With V trimmed by 1 base and J by 3 bases, 3 bases remained unmatched. The CDR3 is made up of 15 amino acids. The V gene's germline CDR1 is LNHDA and CDR2 SQIVND (reference sequence). This CDR3 reads CASSIGWTSYNEQFF. Written as DNA, the CDR3 is TGTGCCAGTAGTATAGGTTGGACTAGCTACAATGAGCAGTTCTTC.

The chain is built from TRBV5-4 and TRBJ2-4, with 9 nucleotides matching TRBD1. In germline, CDR1 is SGHNT, CDR2 YYREEE (reference sequence). This CDR3 comprises 14 residues. The junction had 6 bases not matched to a gene; V was cut back by 5 bases and J by 6 bases. The CDR3 here is CASRDRGTGNIQYF. The CDR3 DNA reads as TGTGCCAGCAGGGACAGGGGAACGGGAAACATTCAGTACTTC.

This clone came up a few times. The chain joins TRBV7-7 to TRBJ2-1; TRBD2 matches 7 bases. Trimming cost V 3 bases and J 9 bases; bases outside gene matches: 5. The CDR3 is 13 amino acids. The V gene's germline CDR1 is SSHAT and CDR2 FNYEAQ (reference sequence). CDR3 residues: CASSFGTTSEQFF. The CDR3 DNA sequence: TGTGCCAGCAGCTTCGGGACTACTTCTGAGCAGTTCTTC.

The chain combines TRBV4-2 with TRBJ2-7; TRBD2 matches at 10 bases. Germline CDR1 is LGHNA and CDR2 is YNFKEQ. The CDR3 spans 16 residues. Unmatched junction bases numbered 6, after V lost 2 bases and J lost 2 bases. CDR3 nucleotides: TGTGCCAGCAGCCAATCCGCCGGGACTAGCGCCTACGAGCAGTACTTC. This gives the protein CASSQSAGTSAYEQYF.

The chain couples TRBV7-8 to TRBJ2-7; TRBD2 agrees at 16 bases. There are 20 residues in the CDR3. Germline CDR1 reads SGHVS; CDR2 reads FQNEAQ. The J segment lost 2 bases and the V segment lost 4 bases, leaving 14 bases of the junction unmatched. The CDR3 DNA is TGTGCCAGCAGCTACGACGACTTTGGGACTAGCGGGGGGGACCCCTACGAGCAGTACTTC. It is translated as CASSYDDFGTSGGDPYEQYF. The full variable domain, in which reference TRBV7-8 and TRBJ2-7 provide the parts outside the CDR3, is GAGVSQSPRYKVAKRGQDVALRCDPISGHVSLFWYQQALGQGPEFLTYFQNEAQLDKSGLPSDRFFAERPEGSVSTLKIQRTQQEDSAVYLCASSYDDFGTSGGDPYEQYFGPGTRLTVT.

The chain employs TRBV6-1 and TRBJ1-2, with no clear D. This CDR3 spans 12 amino acids. Germline CDR1 reads MNHNS; CDR2 reads SASEGT. The V end was cut by 4 bases, the J end by 3 bases, with 6 bases between. CDR3 sequence: CASSALDYGYTF. CDR3 bases: TGTGCCAGCAGTGCCCTCGACTATGGCTACACCTTC.

This clone was counted only a few times. V gene TRBV19 combines with J gene TRBJ1-5; D is unresolved. The CDR3 totals 12 residues. V was shortened by 4 bases and J by 3 bases, with 4 bases between the two germline ends. CDR1 and CDR2 from the germline V gene are LNHDA and SQIVND (reference sequence). CDR3: CASSNHNQPQHF. CDR3 DNA: TGTGCCAGTAGTAACCACAATCAGCCCCAGCATTTT.

This clone was recorded once. V gene TRBV5-6 combines with J gene TRBJ2-5; TRBD1 aligns across 9 bases. The CDR3 has 16 amino acids. Germline lookup yields CDR1 SGHDT and CDR2 YYEEEE. The trim removed 3 bases at V and 5 bases at J, leaving 11 bases unmatched. CDR3 loop: CASSSIMGQGNETQYF. The CDR3 region has the DNA TGTGCCAGCAGCTCAATAATGGGACAGGGCAACGAGACCCAGTACTTC.

Worth noting for this clone: The conserved phenylalanine or tryptophan normally closing the CDR3 is absent here, so this likely arose from a read error. Because the CDR3's place on the DNA is in doubt, the DNA is left out and the CDR3 is given as listed by TCRdb. The V call is TRBV6-6, the J call TRBJ1-3. The CDR3 is 12 residues long, ends included. Germline V gene data show CDR1 as MNHNY and CDR2 as SVGAGI (reference sequence). The CDR3 loop reads CASSYSLDCVLR.

The genes are TRBV6-6 and TRBJ1-5, with D possibly being TRBD1 (5 bases). CDR3 size: 15 residues. V lost 2 bases and J lost 4, with 12 bases in between. CDR1 is MNHNY, CDR2 SVGAGI, per germline (reference sequence). CDR3 DNA sequence: TGTGCCAGCAGTTACGGACGACAGCCGAATCAGCCCCAGCATTTT. Translated: CASSYGRQPNQPQHF.

The CDR3 sequence: CASSRTGASTDTQYF. The CDR3 DNA is TGTGCCAGTAGTAGGACAGGAGCGAGCACAGATACGCAGTATTTT. The chain links TRBV19 to TRBJ2-3; 7 positions agree with TRBD1. The germline V gene encodes CDR1 LNHDA and CDR2 SQIVND (reference sequence). Germline trimming cut 4 bases from V and 0 bases from J; bases unmatched to any gene: 4. This CDR3 has 15 residues.

The chain combines TRBV4-1 with TRBJ2-1; D tentatively fits TRBD1 or TRBD2 (5 bases each). CDR3 length: 18 residues. Germline CDR1 and CDR2: MGHRA and YSYEKL. Deletions cut 3 bases from V and 3 bases from J, with 21 bases between. For the CDR3, the DNA is TGCGCCAGCAGCCACCGGGACGGCCGATCCTCTTACTACAATGAGCAGTTCTTC. Residues: CASSHRDGRSSYYNEQFF.